The next 6 T cell receptor beta chains were all read from a single sample in a study of cytomegalovirus exposure and HLA in healthy donors listed by TCRdb under 2017. Library method: the immunoSEQ multiplex PCR assay. For the multiplex PCR, a mixture combining 60 forward primers for TCR Vbeta segments and 13 reverse primers for TCR Jbeta segments was used. TCRdb holds this immuneACCESS table with in-frame rearrangements only. Some clones are missing; in checked studies, unresolved V genes explain under half, and the rest has no known cause. Here the sample has approximately 70,000 clones; 60% to 70% occur a single time. The top ten clonotypes cover 7.5% to 8% of the sample. The source material was PBMCs. These receptor sequences come from a man aged 40-49 years in good health and CMV-seropositive.

V gene TRBV7-9 combines with J gene TRBJ1-2, with D unresolved. The germline V gene encodes CDR1 SEHNR and CDR2 FQNEAQ (reference sequence). The CDR3 length is 15 residues. The V and J ends lost 1 base and 5 bases respectively, with 14 bases between them. The CDR3 loop reads CASSLGSGSQYGYTF. For the CDR3, the DNA is TGTGCCAGCAGCTTAGGGAGTGGGAGCCAATATGGCTACACCTTC.

The rearrangement uses TRBV4-2 and TRBJ2-1; D is ambiguous. V gave up 0 bases and J gave up 4 bases, with 10 bases separating them. The CDR3 is 15 amino acids. Germline CDR1 LGHNA, CDR2 YNFKEQ. The CDR3 sequence is CASSQEEARYNEQFF. Written as DNA, the CDR3 is TGTGCCAGCAGCCAAGAAGAGGCTAGATACAATGAGCAGTTCTTC.

This chain connects TRBV28 to TRBJ1-1; the D is unclear. The CDR3 loop spans 13 amino acids. Trimming left V 6 bases short and J 0 bases short, with 8 bases between. The germline V gene encodes CDR1 MDHEN and CDR2 SYDVKM. CDR3 DNA: TGTGCCAGCAGGAGGGTGCTGAACACTGAAGCTTTCTTT. Translated, it gives CASRRVLNTEAFF.

The rearrangement links TRBV5-6 to TRBJ1-1, with unresolved D. The V and J ends lost 0 bases and 2 bases respectively, with 5 bases between them. Germline V gene data show CDR1 as SGHDT and CDR2 as YYEEEE. This CDR3 is 13 amino acids long. The CDR3 DNA reads TGTGCCAGCAGCTTGGCGTCTAACACTGAAGCTTTCTTT. Its protein is CASSLASNTEAFF.

This clone came up a few times. This chain uses TRBV25-1 with TRBJ1-1; D unclear. V was cut by 6 bases and J by 5 bases, with 10 bases left in between. The CDR3 covers 12 residues. CDR1 and CDR2 from the germline V gene are MGHDK and SYGVNS. CDR3 residues: CASRAGRTEAFF. The CDR3 DNA reads TGTGCCAGCAGGGCAGGAAGGACTGAAGCTTTCTTT.

V usage is TRBV27 and J usage is TRBJ2-2, with 12 bases lining up with TRBD1. The CDR3 extends over 16 amino acids. The V gene's germline CDR1 is MNHEY and CDR2 SMNVEV (reference sequence). V lost 7 bases, J lost 0 bases, and 3 bases stayed unmatched. The CDR3 sequence: CASKGQGAANTGELFF. The CDR3 DNA sequence: TGTGCCAGCAAGGGACAGGGGGCTGCGAACACCGGGGAGCTGTTTTTT.